This passage covers 8 T cell receptor beta chains from one sample sequenced in a study of identical twins. TCRdb redid the calling of the 5' RACE reads with MiXCR, one entry per CDR3 protein. The sample has 700,000 to 950,000 distinct CDR3 sequences; 9% to 15% are singletons. The same data also contributed to another study, on yellow fever vaccine responses in identical twins.

The sequenced sample was PBMCs. These receptors were obtained from a woman aged 18-29 years in good health.

The CDR3 region has the DNA TGTGCCAGCAGCGAACTAGCGGACGGCTACAATGAGCAGTTCTTC. Amino acid sequence: CASSELADGYNEQFF. J is TRBJ2-1 and V is TRBV7-9, with 8 bases that match TRBD2. CDR1 and CDR2 (germline): SEHNR, FQNEAQ (reference sequence). CDR3 size: 15 residues. V shed 5 bases, J shed 3 bases, and the junction held 6 bases outside the gene matches.

This clonotype appeared many times. The chain is built from TRBV12-3 or TRBV12-4 and TRBJ1-1, with D possibly being TRBD1 (5 bases). This CDR3 contains 14 residues. Trimming removed 3 bases at V and 3 bases at J, with 11 bases between. CDR3 region: CASSFRAAYTEAFF. The CDR3 DNA follows: TGTGCCAGCAGTTTCAGGGCTGCCTACACTGAAGCTTTCTTT.

This clonotype was seen at least ten times. The chain links TRBV20-1 to TRBJ2-1, with D perhaps matching TRBD2 (5 bases). The V end was cut by 5 bases, the J end by 4 bases, with 15 bases between. The CDR3 is 14 amino acids. CDR1 is DFQATT, CDR2 SNEGSKA, per germline (reference sequence). The CDR3 DNA reads TGCAGTGCTCCCCTGCTACTAGGATACAATGAGCAGTTCTTC. This translates into CSAPLLLGYNEQFF.

This clonotype has ten or more counts. J is TRBJ1-6 and V is TRBV3-1, with a weak D call TRBD1 (5 bases). The CDR3 length is 14 residues. Per the germline V gene, CDR1 is LGHDT and CDR2 is YNNKEL (reference sequence). With 1 base removed from V and 6 bases from J, the gap between germline ends came to 7 bases. The CDR3 sequence: CASSQGGSNSPLHF. CDR3 in DNA: TGTGCCAGCAGCCAAGGGGGCAGTAATTCACCCCTCCACTTT.

This clonotype was found many times. This sequence joins TRBV12-3 or TRBV12-4 and TRBJ1-1; 8 bases match TRBD1. The CDR3 has 13 amino acids. The J segment lost 11 bases and the V segment lost 5 bases, leaving 10 bases of the junction unmatched. Here the CDR3 DNA reads TGTGCCAGCAGTACCCGACAGGGGCCTTTTGCTTTCTTT. Amino acid sequence: CASSTRQGPFAFF.

This clonotype was detected a few times. The chain joins TRBV6-1 to TRBJ1-6, with 11 bases that match TRBD1. Germline CDR1 reads MNHNS; CDR2 reads SASEGT. The CDR3 covers 16 residues. Trimming took 2 bases from V and 6 from J; bases not matched to a gene: 3. CDR3 amino acids: CASSEKGTGGNSPLHF. DNA of the CDR3: TGTGCCAGCAGTGAAAAAGGGACAGGGGGTAATTCACCCCTCCACTTT.

This chain connects TRBV6-4 to TRBJ2-2; 11 bases are a match to TRBD2. V shed 6 bases, J shed 7 bases, and the junction held 7 bases outside the gene matches. The germline gives CDR1 MRHNA, CDR2 SNTAGT. The CDR3 extends over 15 amino acids. The CDR3 loop is CASRELAGEYGELFF. The CDR3 bases are TGTGCCAGCAGGGAACTAGCGGGAGAGTACGGGGAGCTGTTTTTT.

This clonotype was counted a single time. The chain joins TRBV3-1 to TRBJ2-2, with 14 bases aligning to TRBD2. This CDR3 spans 19 amino acids. V was pared by 0 bases and J by 6 bases, with 9 bases of the junction left unmatched. Germline assignment: CDR1 LGHDT and CDR2 YNNKEL (reference sequence). In DNA form, the CDR3 reads TGTGCCAGCAGCCAAGACGGGACTAGCGGGAGTATGCCGGCCGGGGAGCTGTTTTTT. The encoded protein is CASSQDGTSGSMPAGELFF.